This T cell receptor beta chain was recorded in a study of blood T cell repertoires in COVID-19. As for the study in general: Donors in the United States, Italy and Spain gave samples during acute or convalescent COVID-19.

Germline V lookup: CDR1 MGHRA, CDR2 YSYEKL. V was clipped by 4 bases and J by 3 bases; unmatched bases: 8. The CDR3 is 15 residues long. The table came from immunoSEQ multiplex PCR; TCRdb's copy has only in-frame clones and leaves some out. The table has a few hundred thousand clones, roughly 89% seen once. This clone was counted a single time. V gene TRBV4-1 combines with J gene TRBJ2-7; 8 bases line up with TRBD1. The sequenced sample was PBMCs or T cells enriched from blood (not recorded which). The source is a young man who had been exposed to COVID-19. CDR3 coding DNA: TGCGCCAGCAGCCGAGGGACAGGTCGGTACTACGAGCAGTACTTC. It encodes CASSRGTGRYYEQYF.